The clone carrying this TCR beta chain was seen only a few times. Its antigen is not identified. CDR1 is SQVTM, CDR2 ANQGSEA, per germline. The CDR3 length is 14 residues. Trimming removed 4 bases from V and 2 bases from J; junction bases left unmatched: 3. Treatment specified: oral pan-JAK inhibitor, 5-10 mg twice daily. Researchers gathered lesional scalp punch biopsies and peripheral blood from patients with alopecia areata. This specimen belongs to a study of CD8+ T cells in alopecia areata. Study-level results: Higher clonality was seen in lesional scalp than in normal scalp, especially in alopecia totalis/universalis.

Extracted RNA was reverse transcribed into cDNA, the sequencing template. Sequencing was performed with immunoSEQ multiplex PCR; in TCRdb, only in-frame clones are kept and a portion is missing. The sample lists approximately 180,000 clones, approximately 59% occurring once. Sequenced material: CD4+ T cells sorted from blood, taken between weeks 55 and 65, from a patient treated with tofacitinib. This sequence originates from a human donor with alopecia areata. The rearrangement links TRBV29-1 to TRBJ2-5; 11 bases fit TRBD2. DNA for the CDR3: TGCAGCGTTGGAGCTAGCGGGAGGCAAGAGACCCAGTACTTC. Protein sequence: CSVGASGRQETQYF. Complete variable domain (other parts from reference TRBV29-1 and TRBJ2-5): SAVISQKPSRDICQRGTSLTIQCQVDSQVTMMFWYRQQPGQSLTLIATANQGSEATYESGFVIDKFPISRPNLTFSTLTVSNMSPEDSSIYLCSVGASGRQETQYFGPGTRLLVL.